What follows are 10 T cell receptor beta chains derived from one specimen sequenced in a study of spatial heterogeneity in lung cancer. Time point in this sample: sample taken at primary tumor resection. Each CDR3 protein is one row after TCRdb ran MiXCR on the 5' RACE reads. The sample lists around 45,000 distinct CDR3 sequences; roughly 15% were seen once. The sample was PBMCs, taken at surgery. All receptors derive from a male donor with early-stage non-small cell lung cancer.

This clonotype has a handful of counts. The chain carries TRBV6-5 and TRBJ1-3; no clear D. The CDR3 consists of 16 residues. Germline CDR1 reads MNHEY; CDR2 reads SVGAGI. Trimming took off 4 bases at V and 0 bases at J, with 13 bases between the two ends. CDR3 protein: CASSFGDVVSGNTIYF. The CDR3 DNA is TGTGCCAGCAGTTTCGGGGATGTTGTCTCTGGAAACACCATATATTTT.

The chain links TRBV3-1 to TRBJ2-7; TRBD2 matches 12 bases. V trimming: 3 bases; J trimming: 4 bases; junction bases outside the gene matches: 4. The CDR3 runs 15 residues. The germline V gene encodes CDR1 LGHDT and CDR2 YNNKEL (reference sequence). Here the CDR3 reads CASSHPSGRGYEQYF. CDR3 nucleotide sequence: TGTGCCAGCAGCCACCCTAGCGGGAGGGGGTACGAGCAGTACTTC.

This sequence joins TRBV12-3 or TRBV12-4 and TRBJ2-2; D perhaps matches TRBD2 (6 bases). The CDR3 runs to 15 residues. V was trimmed by 7 bases and J by 8 bases, leaving 20 bases between them. Here the CDR3 reads CASIPDGSYPGELFF. Here the CDR3 DNA reads TGTGCCAGCATCCCGGACGGGAGTTATCCGGGGGAGCTGTTTTTT.

Ten or more counts support this clonotype. This chain uses TRBV28 with TRBJ1-1; TRBD1 agrees at 7 bases. J was trimmed by 4 bases and V by 2 bases; bases with no gene match: 7. The V gene's germline CDR1 is MDHEN and CDR2 SYDVKM. The CDR3 is 15 residues long. The CDR3 reads CASSLAGGLGTEAFF. The CDR3 DNA reads TGTGCCAGCAGTTTAGCAGGGGGGTTGGGCACTGAAGCTTTCTTT.

The table lists this clonotype with many counts. The chain links TRBV20-1 to TRBJ1-2; perhaps TRBD1 as D (6 bases). V was clipped by 5 bases and J by 0 bases, with 22 bases between them. The CDR3 is 17 residues long. CDR1 is DFQATT, CDR2 SNEGSKA, per germline (reference sequence). The CDR3: CSAGTGTRISSNYGYTF. The CDR3 nucleotides are TGCAGTGCTGGAACCGGGACACGGATTTCGTCTAACTATGGCTACACCTTC.

This clonotype showed up many times. The chain employs TRBV28 and TRBJ2-4; the D gene is possibly TRBD1 (5 bases). Trimming took off 4 bases at V and 0 bases at J, with 13 bases between the two ends. Germline CDR1 and CDR2: MDHEN and SYDVKM. This CDR3 has 16 amino acids. The DNA of the CDR3 is TGTGCCAGCAGTTCCCCGACAGATCTAGCCAAAAACATTCAGTACTTC. It encodes CASSSPTDLAKNIQYF.

The chain combines TRBV18 with TRBJ1-1; 11 bases fit TRBD1. CDR1 is KGHSH, CDR2 LQKENI, per germline. The CDR3 has 15 residues. The junction had 4 bases not matched to a gene; V was cut back by 3 bases and J by 4 bases. In DNA form, the CDR3 reads TGTGCCAGCTCACCGGACAGGGGGCTTGTCACTGAAGCTTTCTTT. This translates into CASSPDRGLVTEAFF. Full variable domain (remainder filled in from reference TRBV18 and TRBJ1-1): NAGVMQNPRHLVRRRGQEARLRCSPMKGHSHVYWYRQLPEEGLKFMVYLQKENIIDESGMPKERFSAEFPKEGPSILRIQQVVRGDSAAYFCASSPDRGLVTEAFFGQGTRLTVV.

The V gene is TRBV7-2, the J gene TRBJ2-5; TRBD1 might be the D (5 bases). V lost 4 bases, J lost 1 base, and 10 bases lay in between. The CDR3 sequence is 14 residues long. Germline CDR1 and CDR2: SGHTA and FQGNSA. CDR3 amino acids: CASSSHRTQETQYF. In DNA, the CDR3 is TGTGCCAGCAGCTCCCACAGGACCCAAGAGACCCAGTACTTC.

At least ten counts were recorded for this clonotype. The chain is built from TRBV7-9 and TRBJ2-2; 12 bases are shared with TRBD1. CDR3 length: 15 amino acids. V gave up 4 bases and J gave up 6 bases; unmatched junction bases: 3. The germline V gene encodes CDR1 SEHNR and CDR2 FQNEAQ (reference sequence). The CDR3 reads CASSSGQGAAGELFF. CDR3 coding DNA: TGTGCCAGCAGCTCGGGACAGGGGGCCGCCGGGGAGCTGTTTTTT.

This clonotype has ten or more counts. Here the CDR3 DNA reads TGCGCCAGCAGCTTGGAGCGTCAGGGTCGCTATAATTCACCCCTCCACTTT. This gives the protein CASSLERQGRYNSPLHF. V and J are TRBV5-1 and TRBJ1-6; maybe TRBD1 (5 bases). V lost 0 bases to trimming and J lost 3 bases, with 13 bases between them. Per the germline V gene, CDR1 is SGHRS and CDR2 is YFSETQ. CDR3 length equals 17 residues. Filled out from reference TRBV5-1 and TRBJ1-6, the complete variable domain reads KAGVTQTPRYLIKTRGQQVTLSCSPISGHRSVSWYQQTPGQGLQFLFEYFSETQRNKGNFPGRFSGRQFSNSRSEMNVSTLELGDSALYLCASSLERQGRYNSPLHFGNGTRLTVT.